This entry is about one T cell receptor (beta chain). The clone's antigen remains unknown. Base quality data are lacking; no much larger clone is found one base away. Synthetic TCR analog templates were spiked into each PCR to estimate absolute template abundance from read counts. TCRbeta CDR3 regions were amplified from genomic DNA with bias-controlled V and J gene primers using the immunoSEQ assay. Sequencing of rearranged TCRbeta segments was performed at approximately 20X coverage. As for the original processing: Clustering was used to correct sequencing errors, and CDR3s were annotated against IMGT to assign V, D and J genes. Downstream analyses used only productive TCRbeta rearrangements, leaving out any out-of-frame or stop-codon sequences. To compute clonality, Shannon entropy was normalized by the log of the number of unique productive sequences and then subtracted from one. Clones differing between time points or between blood and tumor were identified using Fisher's exact test with Benjamini-Hochberg correction, with an adjusted p below 0.01 applied as the threshold. The table comes from immuneACCESS by way of TCRdb, which keeps in-frame sequences with V and J called. Part of the clones is missing from these tables; in studies checked, under half for an unresolved V gene and the rest for unknown reasons. The DNA gave D and trimming, while V, J and clone size come from that table. Recorded for this sample are about 24,000 clones; approximately 84% of them occurred a single time. The ten largest clones represent roughly 9.1% of the sample.

These data are taken from a study of PD-L1 blockade in urothelial cancer (dated by TCRdb to about 2017). For the study in its entirety: Therapy was started at some point between 2014 and 2016 for all patients, and atezolizumab 1,200 mg was administered intravenously every 3 weeks. An exploratory multi-omic analysis was conducted of the somatic, immune and clinical correlates of response to PD-L1 blockade with atezolizumab in urothelial cancer. Blood samples were analyzed 3 weeks after the start of treatment (second dose) and 6 weeks after the start of treatment. Pretreatment blood TCR-seq was available for twenty-nine patients, at least one posttreatment blood collection was obtained for some 24 patients, and tumor TCR-seq was available for some 24 patients. Several patients achieved durable clinical benefit and approximately 20 did not. An ECOG performance status of 0 or 1 was recorded for the patients, and 0 to 3 prior chemotherapy regimens had been received by the patients. Whole exome sequencing and RNA sequencing of pretreatment tumors were performed alongside TCR sequencing in the same patients. Durable clinical benefit was defined as a progression-free survival longer than 6 months, and TCR features were additionally tested against progression-free survival and overall survival. Pretreatment tumor samples, along with matched peripheral blood collected serially before and after atezolizumab treatment, underwent TCR sequencing. Blood samples gave median yields of approximately 130,000 T cells and tens of thousands of unique TCRs, along with a median clonality of around 0.075. About 90% of the roughly 29 patients were identified as males with urothelial cancer of bladder origin, and a prior smoking history was reported by 18 of 29 patients.

Broader findings and caveats from the paper: Improved progression-free and overall survival was associated with having pretreatment peripheral blood TCR clonality below the median. Small sample size (n ≈ 28) and many exploratory analyses mean the results are intended to be hypothesis-generating. Among patients with durable benefit, tumor-associated TCR clones showed greater expansion in peripheral blood 3 weeks after treatment started (n ≈ 23, p = 0.022).

Trimming takes 1 base from V and 13 bases from J, and the germline ends sit 10 bases apart. From the germline V gene, CDR1 is SGHTA and CDR2 is FQGNSA. The CDR3 has 12 amino acids, counting the end cysteine and phenylalanine. Only the CDR3 DNA is retained, 36 bases long and in frame from the first base. A cohort of about 30 patients with locally advanced or metastatic urothelial carcinoma, treated at Memorial Sloan Kettering on a trial protocol, was included. Peripheral blood mononuclear cells were collected from each patient pretreatment and during treatment, giving between 1 and 8 total time points per patient. The Qiagen DNeasy Blood extraction kit was used to purify genomic DNA from total PBMCs and tumor samples. PBMCs were collected pretreatment and during treatment and were isolated and stored as previously described.

The TCR originated in a man aged 70-80 years with urothelial cancer. The source was PBMCs, collected around atezolizumab (anti-PD-L1) treatment. This receptor chain uses TRBV7-2 and TRBJ1-4, and the D gene may be TRBD1, 5 bases matching. The nucleotide sequence reads TGTGCCAGCAGCTTAGTTATGGGGGGACTGTTTTTT. This codes for CASSLVMGGLFF.